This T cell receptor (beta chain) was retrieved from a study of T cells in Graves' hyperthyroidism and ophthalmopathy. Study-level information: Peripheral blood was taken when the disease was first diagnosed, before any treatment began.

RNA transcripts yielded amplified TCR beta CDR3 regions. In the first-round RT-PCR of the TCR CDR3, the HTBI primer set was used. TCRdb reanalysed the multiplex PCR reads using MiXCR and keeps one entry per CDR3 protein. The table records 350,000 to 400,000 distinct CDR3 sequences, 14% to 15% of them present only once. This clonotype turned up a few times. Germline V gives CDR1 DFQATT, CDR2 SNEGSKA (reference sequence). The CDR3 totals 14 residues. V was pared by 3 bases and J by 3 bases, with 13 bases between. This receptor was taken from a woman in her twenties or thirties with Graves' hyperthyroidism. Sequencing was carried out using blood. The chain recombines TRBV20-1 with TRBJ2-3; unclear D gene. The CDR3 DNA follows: TGCAGTGCTAGTCAAGCCTGGCGTACAGATACGCAGTATTTT. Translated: CSASQAWRTDTQYF.